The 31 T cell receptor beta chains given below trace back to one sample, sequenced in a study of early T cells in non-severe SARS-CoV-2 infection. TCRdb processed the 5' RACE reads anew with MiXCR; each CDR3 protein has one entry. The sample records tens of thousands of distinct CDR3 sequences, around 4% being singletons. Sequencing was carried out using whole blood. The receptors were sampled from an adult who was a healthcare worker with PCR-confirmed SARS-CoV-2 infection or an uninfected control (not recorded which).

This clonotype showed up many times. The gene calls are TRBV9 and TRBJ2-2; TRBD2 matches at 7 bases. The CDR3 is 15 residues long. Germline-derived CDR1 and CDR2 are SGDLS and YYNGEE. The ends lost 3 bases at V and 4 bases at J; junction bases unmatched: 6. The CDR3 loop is CASSGRAGVTGELFF. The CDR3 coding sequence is TGTGCCAGCAGCGGACGGGCGGGAGTCACCGGGGAGCTGTTTTTT.

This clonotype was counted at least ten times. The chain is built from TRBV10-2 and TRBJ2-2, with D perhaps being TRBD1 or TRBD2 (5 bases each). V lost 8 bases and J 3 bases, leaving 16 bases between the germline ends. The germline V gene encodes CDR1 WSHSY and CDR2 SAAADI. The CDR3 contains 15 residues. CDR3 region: CASGFGRDHTGELFF. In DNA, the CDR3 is TGCGCCAGCGGGTTCGGACGGGACCACACCGGGGAGCTGTTTTTT.

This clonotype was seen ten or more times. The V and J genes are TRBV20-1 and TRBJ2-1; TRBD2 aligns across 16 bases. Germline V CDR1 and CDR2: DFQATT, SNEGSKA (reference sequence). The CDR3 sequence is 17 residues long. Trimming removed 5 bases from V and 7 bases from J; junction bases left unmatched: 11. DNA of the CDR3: TGCAGTGCTGACGGGACTAGCGGGGGGGAGATTAAAAATGAGCAGTTCTTC. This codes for CSADGTSGGEIKNEQFF.

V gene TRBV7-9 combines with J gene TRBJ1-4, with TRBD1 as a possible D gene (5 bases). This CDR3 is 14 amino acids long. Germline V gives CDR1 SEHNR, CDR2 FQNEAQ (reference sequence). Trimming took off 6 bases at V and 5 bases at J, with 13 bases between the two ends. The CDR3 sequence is CASRTGTGNEKLFF. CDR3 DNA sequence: TGTGCCAGCAGAACCGGGACTGGAAATGAAAAACTGTTTTTT.

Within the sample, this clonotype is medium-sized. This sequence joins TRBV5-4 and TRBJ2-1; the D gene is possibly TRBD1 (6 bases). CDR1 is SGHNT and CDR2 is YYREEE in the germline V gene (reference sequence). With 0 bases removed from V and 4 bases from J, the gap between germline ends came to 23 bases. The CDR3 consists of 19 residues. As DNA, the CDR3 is TGTGCCAGCAGCTTGGGGGTACCCGGGACACACGATTCATACAATGAGCAGTTCTTC. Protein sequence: CASSLGVPGTHDSYNEQFF.

The CDR3 reads CASSFSGLKTNTDTQYF. The DNA of the CDR3 is TGTGCCAGCAGCTTTTCAGGATTGAAGACCAATACAGATACGCAGTATTTT. V is TRBV5-6 and J is TRBJ2-3; D is uncertain. CDR1 and CDR2 from the germline V gene are SGHDT and YYEEEE. The CDR3 spans 17 residues. V lost 2 bases, J lost 3 bases, and 19 bases lay in between. Using reference TRBV5-6 and TRBJ2-3 for the parts outside the CDR3, the full variable domain is DAGVTQSPTHLIKTRGQQVTLRCSPKSGHDTVSWYQQALGQGPQFIFQYYEEEERQRGNFPDRFSGHQFPNYSSELNVNALLLGDSALYLCASSFSGLKTNTDTQYFGPGTRLTVL.

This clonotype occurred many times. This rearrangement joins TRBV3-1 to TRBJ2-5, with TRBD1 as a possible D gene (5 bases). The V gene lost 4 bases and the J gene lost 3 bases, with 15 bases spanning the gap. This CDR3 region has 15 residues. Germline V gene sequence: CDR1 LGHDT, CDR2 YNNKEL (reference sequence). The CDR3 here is CASSRLTDRKETQYF. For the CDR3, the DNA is TGTGCCAGCAGCCGGTTGACAGATCGTAAAGAGACCCAGTACTTC.

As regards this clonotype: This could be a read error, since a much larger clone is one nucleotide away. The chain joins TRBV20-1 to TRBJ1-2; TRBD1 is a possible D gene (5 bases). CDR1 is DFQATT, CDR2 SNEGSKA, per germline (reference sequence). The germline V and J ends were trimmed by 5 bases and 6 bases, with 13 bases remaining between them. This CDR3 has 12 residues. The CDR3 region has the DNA TGCAGTGCTCCGACAGAGAACCATGGCTACACCTTC. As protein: CSAPTENHGYTF.

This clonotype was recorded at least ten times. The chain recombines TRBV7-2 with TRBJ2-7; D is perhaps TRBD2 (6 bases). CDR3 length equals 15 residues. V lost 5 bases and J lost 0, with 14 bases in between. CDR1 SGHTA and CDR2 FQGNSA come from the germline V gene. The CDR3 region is CASSPSLANSYEQYF. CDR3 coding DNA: TGTGCCAGCAGCCCTTCACTAGCCAACTCCTACGAGCAGTACTTC. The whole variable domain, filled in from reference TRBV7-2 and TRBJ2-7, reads GAGVSQSPSNKVTEKGKDVELRCDPISGHTALYWYRQSLGQGLEFLIYFQGNSAPDKSGLPSDRFSAERTGGSVSTLTIQRTQQEDSAVYLCASSPSLANSYEQYFGPGTRLTVT.

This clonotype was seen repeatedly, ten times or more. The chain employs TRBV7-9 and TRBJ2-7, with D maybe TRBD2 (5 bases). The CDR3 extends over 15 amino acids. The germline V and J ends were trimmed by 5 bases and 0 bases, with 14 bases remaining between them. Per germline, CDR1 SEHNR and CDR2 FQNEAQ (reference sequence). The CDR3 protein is CASSPRGGFSYEQYF. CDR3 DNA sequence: TGTGCCAGCAGCCCCAGAGGCGGGTTCTCCTACGAGCAGTACTTC. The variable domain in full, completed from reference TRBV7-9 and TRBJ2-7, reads DTGVSQNPRHKITKRGQNVTFRCDPISEHNRLYWYRQTLGQGPEFLTYFQNEAQLEKSRLLSDRFSAERPKGSFSTLEIQRTEQGDSAMYLCASSPRGGFSYEQYFGPGTRLTVT.

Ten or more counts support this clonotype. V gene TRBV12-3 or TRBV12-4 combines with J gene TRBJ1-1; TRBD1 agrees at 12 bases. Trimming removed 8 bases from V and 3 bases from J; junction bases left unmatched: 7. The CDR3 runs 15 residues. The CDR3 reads CASWGTGGVYTEAFF. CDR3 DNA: TGTGCCAGCTGGGGGACAGGGGGCGTGTACACTGAAGCTTTCTTT.

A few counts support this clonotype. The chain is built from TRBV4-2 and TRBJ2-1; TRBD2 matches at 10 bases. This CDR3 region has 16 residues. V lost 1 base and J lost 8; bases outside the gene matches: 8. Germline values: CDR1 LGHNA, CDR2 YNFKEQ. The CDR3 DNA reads TGTGCCAGCAGCCAAGTGTCTAGCGGGAGATTCTATGAGCAGTTCTTC. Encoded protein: CASSQVSSGRFYEQFF.

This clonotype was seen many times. The CDR3 loop reads CSATLRGRQGASSTEAFF. CDR3 sequence (DNA): TGCAGTGCTACCCTTCGGGGGAGACAGGGGGCGTCGAGCACTGAAGCTTTCTTT. The gene calls are TRBV20-1 and TRBJ1-1; TRBD1 aligns across 10 bases. V trimming: 4 bases; J trimming: 4 bases; junction bases outside the gene matches: 18. Per the germline V gene, CDR1 is DFQATT and CDR2 is SNEGSKA (reference sequence). The CDR3 consists of 18 residues.

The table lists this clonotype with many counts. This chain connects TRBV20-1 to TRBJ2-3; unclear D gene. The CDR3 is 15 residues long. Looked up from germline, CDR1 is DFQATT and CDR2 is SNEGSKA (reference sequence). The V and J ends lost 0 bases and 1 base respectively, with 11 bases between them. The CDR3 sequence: CSARDDSRGTDTQYF. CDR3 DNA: TGCAGTGCTAGAGATGACTCACGGGGCACAGATACGCAGTATTTT.

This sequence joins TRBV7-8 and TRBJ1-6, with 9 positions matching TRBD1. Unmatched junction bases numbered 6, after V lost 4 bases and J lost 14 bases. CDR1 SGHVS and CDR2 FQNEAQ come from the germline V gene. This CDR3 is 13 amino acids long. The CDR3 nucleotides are TGTGCCAGCAGCTCCGGGACAGGGTTTACCCTCCACTTT. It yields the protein CASSSGTGFTLHF.

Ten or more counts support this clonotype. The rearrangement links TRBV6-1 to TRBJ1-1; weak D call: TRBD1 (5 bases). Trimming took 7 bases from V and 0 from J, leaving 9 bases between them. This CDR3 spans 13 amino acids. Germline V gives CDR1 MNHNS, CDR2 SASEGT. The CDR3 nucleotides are TGTGCCAGCAACCAGGACATGAACACTGAAGCTTTCTTT. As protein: CASNQDMNTEAFF.

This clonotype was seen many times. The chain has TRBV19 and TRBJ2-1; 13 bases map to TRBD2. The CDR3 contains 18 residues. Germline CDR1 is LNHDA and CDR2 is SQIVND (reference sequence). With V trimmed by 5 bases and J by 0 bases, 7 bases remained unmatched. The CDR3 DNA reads TGTGCCAGTAGTCCGGGGACTAGCGGGACGAGCTCCTACAATGAGCAGTTCTTC. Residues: CASSPGTSGTSSYNEQFF.

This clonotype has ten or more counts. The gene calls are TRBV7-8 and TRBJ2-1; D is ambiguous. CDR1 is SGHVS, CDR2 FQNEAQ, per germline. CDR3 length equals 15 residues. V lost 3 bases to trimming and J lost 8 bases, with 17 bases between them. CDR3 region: CASSLVVPSYDEQFF. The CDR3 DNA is TGTGCCAGCAGCTTGGTAGTTCCTAGTTACGATGAGCAGTTCTTC.

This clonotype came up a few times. The CDR3 here is CASSSTPGQGIGKLFF. For the CDR3, the DNA is TGTGCCAGCAGTTCGACACCGGGACAGGGGATTGGAAAACTGTTTTTT. The V gene is TRBV6-5, the J gene TRBJ1-4; 10 positions match TRBD1. This CDR3 comprises 16 residues. The J segment lost 10 bases and the V segment lost 4 bases, leaving 12 bases of the junction unmatched. Per germline, CDR1 MNHEY and CDR2 SVGAGI.

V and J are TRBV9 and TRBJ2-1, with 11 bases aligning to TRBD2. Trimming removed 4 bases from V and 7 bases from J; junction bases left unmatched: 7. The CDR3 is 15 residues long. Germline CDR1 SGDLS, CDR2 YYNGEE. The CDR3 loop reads CASSSTSGGVNEQFF. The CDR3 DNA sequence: TGTGCCAGCAGCAGTACTAGCGGGGGAGTGAATGAGCAGTTCTTC.

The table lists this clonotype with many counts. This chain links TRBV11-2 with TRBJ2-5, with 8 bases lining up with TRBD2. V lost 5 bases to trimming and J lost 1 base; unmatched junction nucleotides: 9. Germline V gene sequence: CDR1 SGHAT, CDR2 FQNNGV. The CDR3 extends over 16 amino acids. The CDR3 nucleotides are TGTGCCAGCAGCAATCGACTAGCGTATGCCCAAGAGACCCAGTACTTC. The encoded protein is CASSNRLAYAQETQYF.

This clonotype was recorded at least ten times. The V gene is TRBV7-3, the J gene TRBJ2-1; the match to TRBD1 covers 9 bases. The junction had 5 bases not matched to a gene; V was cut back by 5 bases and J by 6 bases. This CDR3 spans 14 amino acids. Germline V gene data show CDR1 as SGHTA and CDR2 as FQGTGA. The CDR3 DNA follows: TGTGCCAGCAGCCCCGGGACAGGGTCCAATGAGCAGTTCTTC. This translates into CASSPGTGSNEQFF.

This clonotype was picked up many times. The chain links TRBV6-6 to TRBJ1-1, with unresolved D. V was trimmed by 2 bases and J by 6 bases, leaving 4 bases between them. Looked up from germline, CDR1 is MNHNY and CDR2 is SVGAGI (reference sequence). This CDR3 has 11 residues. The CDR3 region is CASSYVPEAFF. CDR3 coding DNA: TGTGCCAGCAGTTACGTACCTGAAGCTTTCTTT.

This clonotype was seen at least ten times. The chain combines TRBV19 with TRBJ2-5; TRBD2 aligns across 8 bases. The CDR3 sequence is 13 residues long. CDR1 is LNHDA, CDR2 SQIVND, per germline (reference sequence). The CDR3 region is CVPRLANQETQYF. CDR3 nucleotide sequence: TGTGTACCCCGACTAGCGAATCAAGAGACCCAGTACTTC.

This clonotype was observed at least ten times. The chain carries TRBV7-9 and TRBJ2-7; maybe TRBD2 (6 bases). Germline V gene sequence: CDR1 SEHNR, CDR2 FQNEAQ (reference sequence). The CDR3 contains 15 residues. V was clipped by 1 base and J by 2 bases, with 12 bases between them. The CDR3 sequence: CASSLVASATYEQYF. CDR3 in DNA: TGTGCCAGCAGCTTAGTGGCTAGCGCTACCTACGAGCAGTACTTC.

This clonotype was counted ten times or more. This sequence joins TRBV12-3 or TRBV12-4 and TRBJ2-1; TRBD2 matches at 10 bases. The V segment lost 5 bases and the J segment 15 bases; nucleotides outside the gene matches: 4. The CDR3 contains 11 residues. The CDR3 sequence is CASSKGLALFF. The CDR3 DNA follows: TGTGCCAGCAGTAAGGGACTAGCGCTGTTCTTC.

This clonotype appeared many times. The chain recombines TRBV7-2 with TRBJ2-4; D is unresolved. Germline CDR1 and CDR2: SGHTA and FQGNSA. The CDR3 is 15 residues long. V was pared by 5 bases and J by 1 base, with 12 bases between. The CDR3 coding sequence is TGTGCCAGCAGCATCCAGTTCACCGCCAAAAACATTCAGTACTTC. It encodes CASSIQFTAKNIQYF. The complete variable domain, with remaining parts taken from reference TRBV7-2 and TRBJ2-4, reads GAGVSQSPSNKVTEKGKDVELRCDPISGHTALYWYRQSLGQGLEFLIYFQGNSAPDKSGLPSDRFSAERTGGSVSTLTIQRTQQEDSAVYLCASSIQFTAKNIQYFGAGTRLSVL.

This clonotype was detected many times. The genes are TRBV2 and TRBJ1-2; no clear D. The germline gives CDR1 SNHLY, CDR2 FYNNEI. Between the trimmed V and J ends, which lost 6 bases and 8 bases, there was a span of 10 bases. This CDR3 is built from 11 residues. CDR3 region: CASRVAQGYTF. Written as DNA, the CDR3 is TGTGCCAGCAGGGTGGCCCAAGGCTACACCTTC.

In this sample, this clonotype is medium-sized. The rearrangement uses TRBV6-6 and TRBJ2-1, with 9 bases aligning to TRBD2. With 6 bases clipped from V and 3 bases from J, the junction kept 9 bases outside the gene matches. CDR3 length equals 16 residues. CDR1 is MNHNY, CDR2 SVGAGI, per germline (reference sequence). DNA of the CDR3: TGTGCCAGCAGCCCGACTAGCGGTAGATTCTACAATGAGCAGTTCTTC. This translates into CASSPTSGRFYNEQFF.

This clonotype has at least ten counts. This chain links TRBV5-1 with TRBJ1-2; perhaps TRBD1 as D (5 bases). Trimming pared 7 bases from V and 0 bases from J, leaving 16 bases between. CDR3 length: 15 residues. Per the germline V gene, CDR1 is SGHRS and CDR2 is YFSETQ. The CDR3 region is CASQEGPGPNYGYTF. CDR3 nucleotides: TGCGCCAGCCAAGAAGGTCCGGGGCCTAACTATGGCTACACCTTC.

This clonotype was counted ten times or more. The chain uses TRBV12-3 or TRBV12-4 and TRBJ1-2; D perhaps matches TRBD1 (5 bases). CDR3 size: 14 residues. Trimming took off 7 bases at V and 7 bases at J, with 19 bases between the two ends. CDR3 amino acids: CASIPGTGGGGYTF. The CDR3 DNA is TGTGCCAGCATCCCGGGGACGGGCGGAGGTGGCTACACCTTC.